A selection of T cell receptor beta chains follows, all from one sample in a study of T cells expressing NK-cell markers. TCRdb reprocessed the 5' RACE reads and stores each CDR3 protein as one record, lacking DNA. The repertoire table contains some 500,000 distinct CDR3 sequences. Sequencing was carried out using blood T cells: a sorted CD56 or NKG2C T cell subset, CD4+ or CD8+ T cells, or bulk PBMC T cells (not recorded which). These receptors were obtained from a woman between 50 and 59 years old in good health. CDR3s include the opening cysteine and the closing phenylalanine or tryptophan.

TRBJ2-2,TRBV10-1,CASSEIWGSTGELFF
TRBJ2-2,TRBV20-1,CSASEGSNTGELFF
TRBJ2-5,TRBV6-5,CASSSNHGGGETQYF
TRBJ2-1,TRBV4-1,CASSPSGSHYNEQFF
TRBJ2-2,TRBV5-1,CASSLKRSTGELFF
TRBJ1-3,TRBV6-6,CASSYSGGNPGNTIYF
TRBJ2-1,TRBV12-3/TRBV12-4,CASSFGNLWDKTYNEQFF
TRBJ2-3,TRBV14,CASSQPRTSSTDTQYF
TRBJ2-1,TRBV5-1,CASSLLSTSGRGEQFF
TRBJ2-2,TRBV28,CASGGQLNTGELFF
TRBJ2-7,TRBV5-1,CASSLELGQTYEQYF
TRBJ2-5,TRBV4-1,CASSQRAGGVVETQYF
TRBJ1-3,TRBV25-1,CASSAPNSGNTIYF
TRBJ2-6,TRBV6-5,CASSYRTGGAKANVLTF
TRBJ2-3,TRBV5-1,CASSLDERVGRNTQYF
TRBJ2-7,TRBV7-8,CASSSYRVIIDEQYF
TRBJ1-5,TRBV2,CASSEGRTGNQPQHF
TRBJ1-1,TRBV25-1,CASSEWPGNTEAFF
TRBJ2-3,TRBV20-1,CSARVLGTSTDTQYF
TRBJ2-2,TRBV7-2,CASSQTSGRASTGELFF
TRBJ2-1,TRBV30,CGGTSGRVEQFF
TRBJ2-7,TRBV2,CASSGTGPTRYEQYF
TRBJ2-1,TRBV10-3,CAISAEFHEQFF
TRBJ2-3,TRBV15,CATSRPQSTDTQYF
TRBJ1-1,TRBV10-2,CASSEQGAREAFF
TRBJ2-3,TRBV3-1,CASSQDGLARPGDTQYF
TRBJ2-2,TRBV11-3,CASSLARGLNTGELFF
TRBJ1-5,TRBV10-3,CAISESGAGGHYSNQPQHF
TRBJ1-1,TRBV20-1,CSARGGGNTEAFF
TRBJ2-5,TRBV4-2,CASSQVRTPGQETQYF
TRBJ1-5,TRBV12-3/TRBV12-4,CASSLFSGHHNQPQHF
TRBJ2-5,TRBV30,CAWTGHYQETQYF
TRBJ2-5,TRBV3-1,CASSQDGGWQTQYF
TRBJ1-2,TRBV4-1,CASSQDPPQGIGGYTF
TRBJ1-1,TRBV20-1,CSASQERTEAFF
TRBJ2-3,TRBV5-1,CASSWRGFPDTQYF
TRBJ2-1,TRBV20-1,CSARDLGRLGGEQFF
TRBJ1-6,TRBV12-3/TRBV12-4,CASSFLGGGSPLHF
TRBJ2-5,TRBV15,CATSRGQGVGETQYF
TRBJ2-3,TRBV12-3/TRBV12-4,CASGTARGRTDTQYF
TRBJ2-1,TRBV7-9,CASSLEGGRNNNEQFF
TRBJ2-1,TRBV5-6,CASSLELNPYNEQFF
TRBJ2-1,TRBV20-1,CSARGRSETEQFF
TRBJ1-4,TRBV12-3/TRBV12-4,CASSFGTKYNEKLFF
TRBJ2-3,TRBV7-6,CASSSGYQGRGTDTQYF
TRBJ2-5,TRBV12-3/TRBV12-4,CASSLMAVRGETQYF
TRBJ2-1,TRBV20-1,CSASPGSGTSESRKFF
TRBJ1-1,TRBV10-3,CATRPGREKNTEAFF
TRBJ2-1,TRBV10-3,CAVGLAGGQNSYNEQFF
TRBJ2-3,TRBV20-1,CSARVPRGTQYF